This T cell receptor (beta chain) was sequenced during a study of cytomegalovirus exposure and HLA in healthy donors. About the research overall: Prior work identified under 130 million unique TCR beta sequences in some 200 million T cells. There were fewer than 500 genotyped donors. Of these, about 80% fell in the genetic ancestry cluster associated with self-reported Caucasian donors. Findings and limits, study-wide: Reported results showed that the classifier diagnosed cytomegalovirus status with high specificity and sensitivity. Reports state that TCR beta sequences accurately predicted most subjects' HLA-A and HLA-B alleles.

Notes on this clone: Its matching antigen is unknown.

CDR1 SGHNT and CDR2 YENEEA come from the germline V gene. The V end was cut by 2 bases, the J end by 4 bases, with 12 bases between. The CDR3 is made up of 15 amino acids. The PCR was carried out with 60 Vbeta primers and 13 Jbeta primers. TCRdb keeps only in-frame clones here, not all; method: immunoSEQ multiplex PCR. This table holds approximately 64,000 clones, about three quarters found once. The sequence was collected from a male donor in good health and CMV-seropositive. This chain connects TRBV11-3 to TRBJ1-3, with D uncertain. Material: PBMCs. This chain's CDR3 is CASSLTSNPGNTIYF. The CDR3 region has the DNA TGTGCCAGCAGCTTAACCAGTAACCCCGGAAACACCATATATTTT.